These 13 T cell receptor beta chains came from one sample sequenced in a study of T-cell reconstitution after alpha-beta-depleted transplantation in children. Unique molecular identifiers were used in preparing the TCRbeta library. MiXCR was run by TCRdb on the PCR reads, yielding one entry per CDR3 protein. The sample holds about 110,000 distinct CDR3 sequences; 10% are singletons and the top ten take approximately 8%. The sample consisted of PBMCs from the stem cell graft donor, taken from the stem cell graft. All receptors derive from a human donor who donated a stem cell graft to a child with acute lymphoblastic leukemia.

This clonotype was counted at least ten times. This rearrangement joins TRBV9 to TRBJ2-1; D gene uncertain. This CDR3 has 12 amino acids. Trimming cost V 1 base and J 9 bases, with 8 bases left between them. CDR1 is SGDLS and CDR2 is YYNGEE in the germline V gene. CDR3 sequence reads: CASSVQSGEQFF. The CDR3 DNA follows: TGTGCCAGCAGCGTACAATCGGGTGAGCAGTTCTTC.

This clonotype was seen ten or more times. The rearrangement uses TRBV20-1 and TRBJ2-3, with 10 positions matching TRBD1. Germline values: CDR1 DFQATT, CDR2 SNEGSKA (reference sequence). Trimming at V came to 2 bases and at J to 2 bases, leaving 1 base not matched to a gene. The CDR3 covers 14 residues. In DNA form, the CDR3 reads TGCAGTGCTAGAAGACAGGGGGCCACAGATACGCAGTATTTT. Its translation is CSARRQGATDTQYF.

This clonotype has ten or more counts. The chain carries TRBV12-3 or TRBV12-4 and TRBJ1-5; 8 nucleotides align to TRBD1. The CDR3 has 17 amino acids. J gave up 0 bases and V 3 bases, and 7 bases lay outside the gene matches. The CDR3 sequence: CASSFSGGVYSNQPQHF. CDR3 nucleotides: TGTGCCAGCAGTTTTTCAGGGGGCGTGTATAGCAATCAGCCCCAGCATTTT.

To note about this clonotype: With a much larger clone just one base away, this may be a read error. The chain joins TRBV29-1 to TRBJ1-2; D might be TRBD1 (5 bases). The CDR3 is 14 residues long. Germline V gene lookup returns CDR1 SQVTM and CDR2 ANQGSEA. The CDR3 sequence is CGVKIRDGPYGYTF. The CDR3 nucleotides read TGCGGCGTTAAAATCCGGGACGGACCCTATGGCTACACCTTC.

This clonotype has ten or more counts. This rearrangement joins TRBV20-1 to TRBJ2-3; D is possibly TRBD2 (6 bases). CDR3 length: 15 amino acids. CDR1 and CDR2 from the germline V gene are DFQATT and SNEGSKA (reference sequence). Trimming shortened V by 4 bases and J by 9 bases, and 23 bases separated the two germline ends. Written as DNA, the CDR3 is TGCAGTGCTAATAGGTGGAGGGGCGACGCTGGCACGCAGTATTTT. Translation: CSANRWRGDAGTQYF.

This chain joins TRBV4-3 and TRBJ1-1; 7 nucleotides align to TRBD1. The trim removed 2 bases at V and 3 bases at J, leaving 3 bases unmatched. The germline gives CDR1 LGHNA, CDR2 YSLEER. The CDR3 length is 14 residues. The CDR3 region has the DNA TGCGCCAGCAGCCAAATCGGACAGGACACTGAAGCTTTCTTT. It translates to CASSQIGQDTEAFF.

The table lists this clonotype with many counts. The J gene is TRBJ2-7, the V gene TRBV9; the D gene could be TRBD1 or TRBD2 (5 bases each). The ends were cut back, 4 bases at V and 2 bases at J, with 13 bases in the middle. Germline V gives CDR1 SGDLS, CDR2 YYNGEE. This CDR3 region has 14 residues. The CDR3 sequence is CASSPGTVAYEQYF. For the CDR3, the DNA is TGTGCCAGCAGCCCCGGGACGGTAGCCTACGAGCAGTACTTC.

This clonotype showed up many times. The J gene is TRBJ2-3, the V gene TRBV20-1; D gene uncertain. V was pared by 6 bases and J by 3 bases, with 7 bases between. CDR3 size: 11 residues. Germline CDR1 DFQATT, CDR2 SNEGSKA (reference sequence). CDR3 region: CSALRTDTQYF. CDR3 in DNA: TGCAGTGCCCTCCGAACAGATACGCAGTATTTT.

Many counts were recorded for this clonotype. The rearrangement links TRBV20-1 to TRBJ1-4, with D unclear. Looked up from germline, CDR1 is DFQATT and CDR2 is SNEGSKA (reference sequence). This CDR3 contains 15 residues. Trimming cost V 0 bases and J 4 bases, with 12 bases left between them. The CDR3 nucleotides are TGCAGTGCTAGAGATCCGGGTGGAAATAATGAAAAACTGTTTTTT. This translates into CSARDPGGNNEKLFF.

This clonotype has a count of ten or more. The genes are TRBV4-1 and TRBJ2-4; TRBD1 matches 7 bases. Germline trimming cut 2 bases from V and 1 base from J; bases unmatched to any gene: 5. The germline gives CDR1 MGHRA, CDR2 YSYEKL. This CDR3 comprises 16 residues. In DNA form, the CDR3 reads TGCGCCAGCAGCCAAACGCCGACAGGGGCCAAAAACATTCAGTACTTC. Encoded protein: CASSQTPTGAKNIQYF.

The table lists this clonotype with many counts. The V and J genes are TRBV6-5 and TRBJ2-1; 7 bases map to TRBD2. V trimming: 4 bases; J trimming: 8 bases; junction bases outside the gene matches: 11. Germline assignment: CDR1 MNHEY and CDR2 SVGAGI. This CDR3 contains 15 residues. CDR3 DNA: TGTGCCAGCAGTTTGGCCCGGGGGAGGGACGATGAGCAGTTCTTC. This encodes CASSLARGRDDEQFF.

This rearrangement joins TRBV29-1 to TRBJ2-3; D gene uncertain. This CDR3 spans 14 amino acids. Per germline, CDR1 SQVTM and CDR2 ANQGSEA. V was clipped by 0 bases and J by 0 bases, with 7 bases between them. CDR3 loop: CSVEEPSSTDTQYF. Here the CDR3 DNA reads TGCAGCGTTGAAGAACCGTCGAGCACAGATACGCAGTATTTT.

Ten or more counts support this clonotype. The V gene is TRBV2, the J gene TRBJ2-1; tentatively, D is TRBD2 (6 bases). Trimming took 6 bases from V and 0 from J, leaving 12 bases between them. The germline V gene encodes CDR1 SNHLY and CDR2 FYNNEI. There are 15 residues in the CDR3. As DNA, the CDR3 is TGTGCCAGCAGAAAAGCGGGCAGCTCCTACAATGAGCAGTTCTTC. Amino acid sequence: CASRKAGSSYNEQFF.